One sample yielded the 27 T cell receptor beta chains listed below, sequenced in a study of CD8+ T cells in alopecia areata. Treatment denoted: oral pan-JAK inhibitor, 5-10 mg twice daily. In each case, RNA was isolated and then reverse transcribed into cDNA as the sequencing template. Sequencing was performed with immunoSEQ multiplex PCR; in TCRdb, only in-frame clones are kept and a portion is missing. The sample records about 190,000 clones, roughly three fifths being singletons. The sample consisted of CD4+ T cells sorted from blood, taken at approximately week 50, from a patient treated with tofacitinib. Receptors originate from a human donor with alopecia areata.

CDR3 sequence (DNA): TGCGCCAGCAGCCAAGATACGAGAACAGGGGGGAACATTCAGTACTTC. Amino acids: CASSQDTRTGGNIQYF. The chain has TRBV4-3 and TRBJ2-4, with 8 bases fitting TRBD1. CDR1 is LGHNA and CDR2 is YSLEER in the germline V gene. The CDR3 length is 16 residues. Unmatched junction bases numbered 8, after V lost 0 bases and J lost 7 bases.

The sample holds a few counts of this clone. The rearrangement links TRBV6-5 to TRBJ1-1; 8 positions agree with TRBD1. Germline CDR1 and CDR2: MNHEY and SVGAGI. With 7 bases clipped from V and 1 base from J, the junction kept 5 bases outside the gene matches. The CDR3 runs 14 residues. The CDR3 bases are TGTGCCAGCACTAAGGACAGGGCGAACACTGAAGCTTTCTTT. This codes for CASTKDRANTEAFF.

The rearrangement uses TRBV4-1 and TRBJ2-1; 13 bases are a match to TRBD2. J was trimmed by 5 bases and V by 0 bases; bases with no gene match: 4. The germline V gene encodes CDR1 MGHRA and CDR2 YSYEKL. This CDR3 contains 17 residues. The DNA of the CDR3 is TGCGCCAGCAGCCAAGATATCGGGACTAGCGGGGACAATGAGCAGTTCTTC. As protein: CASSQDIGTSGDNEQFF.

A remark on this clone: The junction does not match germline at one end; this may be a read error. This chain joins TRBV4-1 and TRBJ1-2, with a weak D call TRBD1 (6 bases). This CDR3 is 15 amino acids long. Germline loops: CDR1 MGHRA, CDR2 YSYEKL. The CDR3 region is CASSQNDRLSYGYAF. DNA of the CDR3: TGCGCCAGCAGCCAGAATGACAGGCTCTCCTATGGCTACGCCTTC.

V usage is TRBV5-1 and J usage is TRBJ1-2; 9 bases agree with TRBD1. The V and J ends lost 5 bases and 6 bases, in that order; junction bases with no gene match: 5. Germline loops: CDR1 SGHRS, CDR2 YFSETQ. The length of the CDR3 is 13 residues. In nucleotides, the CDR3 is TGCGCCAGCAGGCCTGGGACAGGGAATGGCTACACCTTC. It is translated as CASRPGTGNGYTF.

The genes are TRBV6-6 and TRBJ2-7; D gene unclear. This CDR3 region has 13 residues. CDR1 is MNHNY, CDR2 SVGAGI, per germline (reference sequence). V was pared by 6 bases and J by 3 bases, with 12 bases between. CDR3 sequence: CASSQSLGYEQYF. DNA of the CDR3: TGTGCCAGCAGCCAGTCCCTGGGCTACGAGCAGTACTTC.

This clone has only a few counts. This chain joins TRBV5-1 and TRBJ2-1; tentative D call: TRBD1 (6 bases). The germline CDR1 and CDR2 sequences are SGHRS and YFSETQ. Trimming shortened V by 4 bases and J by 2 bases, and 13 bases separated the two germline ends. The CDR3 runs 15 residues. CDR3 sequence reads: CASSPGTSAYNEQFF. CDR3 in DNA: TGCGCCAGCAGCCCCGGGACATCTGCCTACAATGAGCAGTTCTTC.

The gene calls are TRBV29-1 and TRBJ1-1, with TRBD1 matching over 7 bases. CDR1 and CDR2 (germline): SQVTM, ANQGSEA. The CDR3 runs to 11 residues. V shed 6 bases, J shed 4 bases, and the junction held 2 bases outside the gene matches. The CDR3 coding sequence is TGCAGCGTGAAGGGGGCCACTGAAGCTTTCTTT. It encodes CSVKGATEAFF.

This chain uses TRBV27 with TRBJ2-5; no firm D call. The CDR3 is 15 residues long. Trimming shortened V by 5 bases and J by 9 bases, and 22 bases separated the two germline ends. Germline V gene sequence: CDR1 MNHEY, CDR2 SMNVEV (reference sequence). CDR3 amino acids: CASSPINLAAGSQYF. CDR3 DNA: TGTGCCAGCAGTCCTATCAACCTTGCCGCCGGGTCCCAGTACTTC.

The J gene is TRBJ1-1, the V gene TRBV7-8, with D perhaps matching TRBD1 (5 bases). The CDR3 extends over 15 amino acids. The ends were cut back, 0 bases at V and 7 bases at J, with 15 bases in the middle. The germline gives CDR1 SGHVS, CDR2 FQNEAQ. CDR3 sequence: CASSLAMGVYNEAFF. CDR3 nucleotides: TGTGCCAGCAGCTTAGCGATGGGGGTTTACAATGAAGCTTTCTTT.

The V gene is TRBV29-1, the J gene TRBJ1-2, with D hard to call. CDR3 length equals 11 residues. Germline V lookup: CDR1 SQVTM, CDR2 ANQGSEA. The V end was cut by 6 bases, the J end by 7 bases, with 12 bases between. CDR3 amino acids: CSVLNSAGYTF. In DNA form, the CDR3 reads TGCAGCGTACTAAACAGTGCTGGCTACACCTTC. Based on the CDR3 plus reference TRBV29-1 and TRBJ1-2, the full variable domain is SAVISQKPSRDICQRGTSLTIQCQVDSQVTMMFWYRQQPGQSLTLIATANQGSEATYESGFVIDKFPISRPNLTFSTLTVSNMSPEDSSIYLCSVLNSAGYTFGSGTRLTVV.

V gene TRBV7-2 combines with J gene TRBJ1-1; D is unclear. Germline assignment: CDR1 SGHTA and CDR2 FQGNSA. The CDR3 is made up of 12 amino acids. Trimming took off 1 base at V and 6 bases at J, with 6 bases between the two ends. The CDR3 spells CASSLVLAEAFF. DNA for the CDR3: TGTGCCAGCAGCTTAGTTCTAGCTGAAGCTTTCTTT.

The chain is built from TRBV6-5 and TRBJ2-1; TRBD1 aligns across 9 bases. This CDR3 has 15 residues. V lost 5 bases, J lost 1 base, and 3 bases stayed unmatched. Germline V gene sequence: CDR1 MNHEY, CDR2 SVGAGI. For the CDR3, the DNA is TGTGCCAGCAGTAGACAGGGGGGTTCCTACAATGAGCAGTTCTTC. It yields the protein CASSRQGGSYNEQFF.

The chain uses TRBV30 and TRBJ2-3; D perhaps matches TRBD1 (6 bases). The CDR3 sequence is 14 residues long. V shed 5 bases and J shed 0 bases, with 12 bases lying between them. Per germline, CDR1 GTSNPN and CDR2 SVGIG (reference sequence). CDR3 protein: CAWGGQFSTDTQYF. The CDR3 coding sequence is TGTGCCTGGGGAGGACAGTTCAGCACAGATACGCAGTATTTT.

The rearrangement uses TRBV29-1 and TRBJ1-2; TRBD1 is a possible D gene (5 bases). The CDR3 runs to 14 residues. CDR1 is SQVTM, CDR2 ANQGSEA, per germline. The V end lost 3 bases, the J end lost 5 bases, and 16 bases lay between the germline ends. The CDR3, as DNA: TGCAGCGTTGATACGGGGGGAAAACTATATGGCTACACCTTC. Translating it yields CSVDTGGKLYGYTF. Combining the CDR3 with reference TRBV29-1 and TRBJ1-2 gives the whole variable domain SAVISQKPSRDICQRGTSLTIQCQVDSQVTMMFWYRQQPGQSLTLIATANQGSEATYESGFVIDKFPISRPNLTFSTLTVSNMSPEDSSIYLCSVDTGGKLYGYTFGSGTRLTVV.

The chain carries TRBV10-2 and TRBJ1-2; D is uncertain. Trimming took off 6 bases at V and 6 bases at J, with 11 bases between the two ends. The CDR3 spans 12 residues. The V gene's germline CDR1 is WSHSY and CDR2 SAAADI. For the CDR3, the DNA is TGCGCCAGCAGGTCCCCTGAGGATGGCTACACCTTC. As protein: CASRSPEDGYTF.

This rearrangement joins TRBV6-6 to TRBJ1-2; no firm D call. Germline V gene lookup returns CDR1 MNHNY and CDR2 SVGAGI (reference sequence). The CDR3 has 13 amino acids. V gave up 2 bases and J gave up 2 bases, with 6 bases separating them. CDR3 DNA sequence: TGTGCCAGCAGTTACAGACGGAACTATGGCTACACCTTC. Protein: CASSYRRNYGYTF.

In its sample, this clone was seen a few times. CDR3 sequence reads: CASGQVGGTGANVLTF. The CDR3 bases are TGTGCCAGCGGACAGGTGGGAGGTACTGGGGCCAACGTCCTGACTTTC. The genes are TRBV9 and TRBJ2-6, with a possible D match to TRBD1 (7 bases). The CDR3 extends over 16 amino acids. The germline V and J ends were trimmed by 7 bases and 2 bases, with 16 bases remaining between them. Germline CDR1 and CDR2: SGDLS and YYNGEE.

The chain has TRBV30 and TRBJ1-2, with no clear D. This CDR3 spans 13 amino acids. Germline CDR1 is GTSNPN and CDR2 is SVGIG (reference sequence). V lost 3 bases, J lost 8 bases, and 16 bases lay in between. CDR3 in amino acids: CAWSSLGLRGYTF. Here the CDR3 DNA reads TGTGCCTGGAGCTCCCTGGGATTGCGGGGCTACACCTTC.

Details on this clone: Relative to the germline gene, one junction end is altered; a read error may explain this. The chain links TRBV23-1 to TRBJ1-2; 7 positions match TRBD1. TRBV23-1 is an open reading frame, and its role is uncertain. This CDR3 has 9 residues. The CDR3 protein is CASRDRSLF. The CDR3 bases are TGCGCCAGCAGGGACAGGTCCCTTTTC.

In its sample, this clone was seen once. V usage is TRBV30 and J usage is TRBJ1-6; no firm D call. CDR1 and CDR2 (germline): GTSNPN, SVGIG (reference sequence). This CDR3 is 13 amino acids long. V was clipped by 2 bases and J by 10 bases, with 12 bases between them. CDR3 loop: CAWSLGSPSPLHF. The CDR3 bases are TGTGCCTGGAGTTTGGGCTCTCCCTCACCCCTCCACTTT. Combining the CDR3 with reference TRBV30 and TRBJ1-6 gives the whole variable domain SQTIHQWPATLVQPVGSPLSLECTVEGTSNPNLYWYRQAAGRGLQLLFYSVGIGQISSEVPQNLSASRPQDRQFILSSKKLLLSDSGFYLCAWSLGSPSPLHFGNGTRLTVT.

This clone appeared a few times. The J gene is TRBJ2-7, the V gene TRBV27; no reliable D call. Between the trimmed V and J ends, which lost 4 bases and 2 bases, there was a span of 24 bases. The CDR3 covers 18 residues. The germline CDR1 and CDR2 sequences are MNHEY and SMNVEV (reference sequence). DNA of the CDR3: TGTGCCAGCAGTTCACGAATGGACCACTCGCCCTTCCCCTACGAGCAGTACTTC. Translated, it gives CASSSRMDHSPFPYEQYF.

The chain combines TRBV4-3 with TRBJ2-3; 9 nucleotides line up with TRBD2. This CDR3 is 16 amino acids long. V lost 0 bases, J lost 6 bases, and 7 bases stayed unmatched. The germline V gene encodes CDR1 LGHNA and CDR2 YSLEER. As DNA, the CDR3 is TGCGCCAGCAGCCAAGATGGGCGGGGGGGCCGCGATACGCAGTATTTT. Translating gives CASSQDGRGGRDTQYF.

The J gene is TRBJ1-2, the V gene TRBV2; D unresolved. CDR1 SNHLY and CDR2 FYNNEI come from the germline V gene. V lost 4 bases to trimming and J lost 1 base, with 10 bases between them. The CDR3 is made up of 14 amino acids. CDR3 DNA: TGTGCCAGCAGTGCCGTGGGTATTAACTATGGCTACACCTTC. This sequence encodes CASSAVGINYGYTF.

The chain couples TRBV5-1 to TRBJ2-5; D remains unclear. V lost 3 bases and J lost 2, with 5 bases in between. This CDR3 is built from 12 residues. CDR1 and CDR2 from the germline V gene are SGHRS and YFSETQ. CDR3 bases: TGCGCCAGCAGCTCATCACAAGAGACCCAGTACTTC. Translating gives CASSSSQETQYF.

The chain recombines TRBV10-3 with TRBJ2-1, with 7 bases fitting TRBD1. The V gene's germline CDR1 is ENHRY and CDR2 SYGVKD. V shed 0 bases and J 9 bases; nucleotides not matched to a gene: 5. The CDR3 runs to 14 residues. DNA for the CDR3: TGTGCCATCAGTGAGTCGAAGGGGGCCATTGAGCAGTTCTTC. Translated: CAISESKGAIEQFF.

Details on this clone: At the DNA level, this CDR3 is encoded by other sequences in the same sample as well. The CDR3 here is CSATGGTEAFF. The DNA of the CDR3 is TGCAGTGCCACGGGAGGGACTGAAGCTTTCTTT. This chain joins TRBV20-1 and TRBJ1-1; unclear D gene. Trimming took off 6 bases at V and 5 bases at J, with 10 bases between the two ends. This CDR3 has 11 amino acids. CDR1 DFQATT and CDR2 SNEGSKA come from the germline V gene (reference sequence).